This T cell receptor (beta chain) was sequenced for a study of blood T cell repertoires in COVID-19. Trimming took off 4 bases at V and 0 bases at J, with 13 bases between the two ends. Germline CDR1 is MNHNY and CDR2 is SVGAGI (reference sequence). The CDR3 is made up of 16 amino acids. TCRdb's table, derived via immunoSEQ multiplex PCR, lists solely in-frame clones and lacks some. The sample carries around 80,000 clones, roughly 80% recorded once. The TCR comes from a woman at least 80 years old with acute or convalescent COVID-19. Sequencing used peripheral blood. The chain couples TRBV6-6 to TRBJ2-4; D is perhaps TRBD1 (6 bases). This chain's CDR3 is CASSSPTGVAKNIQYF. In DNA form, the CDR3 reads TGTGCCAGCAGTTCCCCGACAGGAGTAGCCAAAAACATTCAGTACTTC.